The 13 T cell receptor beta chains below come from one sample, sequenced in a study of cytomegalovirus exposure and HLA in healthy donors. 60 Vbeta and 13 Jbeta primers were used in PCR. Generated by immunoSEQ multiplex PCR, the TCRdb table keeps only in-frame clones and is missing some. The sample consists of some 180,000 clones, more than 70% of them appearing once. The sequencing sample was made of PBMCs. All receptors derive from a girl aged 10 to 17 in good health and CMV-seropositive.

The CDR3 DNA follows: TGTGCCAGCCTGCGGGAGTTGAGCTTTGGCTACACCTTC. Protein product: CASLRELSFGYTF. The rearrangement joins TRBV6-1 to TRBJ1-2, with unresolved D. The V end lost 8 bases, the J end lost 7 bases, and 17 bases lay between the germline ends. This CDR3 comprises 13 residues. Per germline, CDR1 MNHNS and CDR2 SASEGT.

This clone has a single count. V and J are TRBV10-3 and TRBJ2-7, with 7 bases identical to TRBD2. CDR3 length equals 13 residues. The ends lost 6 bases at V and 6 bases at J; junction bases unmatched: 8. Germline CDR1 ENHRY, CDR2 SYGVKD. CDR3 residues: CAIRGREGLEQYF. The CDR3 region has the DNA TGTGCCATCAGGGGCAGGGAGGGCCTCGAGCAGTACTTC.

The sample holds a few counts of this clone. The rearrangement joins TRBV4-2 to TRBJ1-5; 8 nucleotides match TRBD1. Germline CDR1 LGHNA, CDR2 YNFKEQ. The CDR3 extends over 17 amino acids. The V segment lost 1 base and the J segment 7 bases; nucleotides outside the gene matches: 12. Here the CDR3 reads CASSQAPGQAVSQPQHF. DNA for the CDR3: TGTGCCAGCAGCCAAGCTCCGGGACAGGCCGTTTCACAGCCCCAGCATTTT.

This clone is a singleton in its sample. The CDR3 bases are TGTGCCAGCAGTGGGTTGGGCAGGGGCTACGAGCAGTACTTC. Translation: CASSGLGRGYEQYF. The V and J genes are TRBV28 and TRBJ2-7; D possibly corresponds to TRBD1 (6 bases). The CDR3 loop spans 14 amino acids. V was clipped by 5 bases and J by 3 bases, with 14 bases between them. Germline assignment: CDR1 MDHEN and CDR2 SYDVKM.

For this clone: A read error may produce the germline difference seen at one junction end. CDR3 loop: CAASKTGTSIYEQYF. The CDR3 DNA reads TGTGCCGCCAGCAAAACCGGGACTAGTATCTACGAGCAGTACTTC. The chain is built from TRBV15 and TRBJ2-7; 8 nucleotides agree with TRBD2. The CDR3 covers 15 residues. Germline CDR1 is LNHNV and CDR2 is YYDKDF (reference sequence). Together with reference TRBV15 and TRBJ2-7, the CDR3 gives the full variable domain: DAMVIQNPRYQVTQFGKPVTLSCSQTLNHNVMYWYQQKSSQAPKLLFHYYDKDFNNEADTPDNFQSRRPNTSFCFLDIRSPGLGDTAMYLCAASKTGTSIYEQYFGPGTRLTVT.

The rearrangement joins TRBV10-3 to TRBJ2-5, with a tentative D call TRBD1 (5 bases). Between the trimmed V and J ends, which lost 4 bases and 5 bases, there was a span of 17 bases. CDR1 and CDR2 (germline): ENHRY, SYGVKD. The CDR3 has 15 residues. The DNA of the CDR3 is TGTGCCATCAGTGCTTCGAGACAGTTGGCGGAGACCCAGTACTTC. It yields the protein CAISASRQLAETQYF.

This CDR3 reads CASSPAAYNEKLFF. CDR3 sequence (DNA): TGCGCCAGCAGTCCGGCAGCGTATAATGAAAAACTGTTTTTT. V gene TRBV5-1 combines with J gene TRBJ1-4; D gene ambiguous. Per germline, CDR1 SGHRS and CDR2 YFSETQ. This CDR3 has 14 residues. Deletions cut 5 bases from V and 4 bases from J, with 12 bases between.

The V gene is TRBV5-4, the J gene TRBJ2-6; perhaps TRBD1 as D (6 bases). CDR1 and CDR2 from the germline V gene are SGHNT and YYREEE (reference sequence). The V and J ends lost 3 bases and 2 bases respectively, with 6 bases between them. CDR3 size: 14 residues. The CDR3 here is CASSWDTGANVLTF. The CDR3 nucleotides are TGTGCCAGCAGCTGGGACACTGGGGCCAACGTCCTGACTTTC.

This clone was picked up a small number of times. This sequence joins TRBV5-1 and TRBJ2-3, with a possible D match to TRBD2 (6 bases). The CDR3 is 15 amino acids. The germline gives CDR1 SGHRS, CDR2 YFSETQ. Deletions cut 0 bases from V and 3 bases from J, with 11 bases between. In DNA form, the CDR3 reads TGCGCCAGCAGCTTGGATGGAGGGCCAACAGATACGCAGTATTTT. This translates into CASSLDGGPTDTQYF.

In nucleotides, the CDR3 is TGTGCCAGCAGTTTAGCGGGCCTAACCTACGAGCAGTACTTC. It yields the protein CASSLAGLTYEQYF. The chain recombines TRBV28 with TRBJ2-7; D is possibly TRBD2 (5 bases). Trimming left V 2 bases short and J 2 bases short, with 10 bases between. CDR1 MDHEN and CDR2 SYDVKM come from the germline V gene. The CDR3 has 14 amino acids.

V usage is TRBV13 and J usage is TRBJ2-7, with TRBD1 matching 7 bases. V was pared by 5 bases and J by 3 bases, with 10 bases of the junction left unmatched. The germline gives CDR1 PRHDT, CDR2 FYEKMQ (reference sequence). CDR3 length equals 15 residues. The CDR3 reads CASSGEDRPIYEQYF. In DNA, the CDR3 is TGTGCCAGCAGCGGTGAGGACAGGCCAATCTACGAGCAGTACTTC.

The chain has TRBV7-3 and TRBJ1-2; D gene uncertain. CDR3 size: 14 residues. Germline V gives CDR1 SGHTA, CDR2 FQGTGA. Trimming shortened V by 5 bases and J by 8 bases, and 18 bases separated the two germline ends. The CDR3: CASSPGPSEEGYTF. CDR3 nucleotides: TGTGCCAGCAGCCCTGGGCCCTCGGAGGAAGGCTACACCTTC.

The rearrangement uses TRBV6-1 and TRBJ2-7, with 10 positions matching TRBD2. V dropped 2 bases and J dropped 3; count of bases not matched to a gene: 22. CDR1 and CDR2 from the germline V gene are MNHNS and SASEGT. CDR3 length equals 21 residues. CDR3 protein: CASSEKSSLGGLSGGGYEQYF. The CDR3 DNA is TGTGCCAGCAGTGAAAAGTCTTCGCTAGGGGGCTTGAGCGGGGGGGGCTACGAGCAGTACTTC.